This T cell receptor (beta chain) is from a study of radiation and T cells in renal cell carcinoma. Libraries were prepared by immunoSEQ multiplex PCR; TCRdb keeps only in-frame clonotypes and omits some of them. The sample shows approximately 100,000 clones, 65% to 90% of them seen only once. Time point given: baseline pretreatment blood. The treatment here: 15 Gy SBRT to primary tumor, nephrectomy 4 weeks later. This CDR3 has 15 residues. The germline V gene encodes CDR1 SGHRS and CDR2 YFSETQ. V lost 0 bases and J lost 5, with 14 bases in between. This TCR was sampled from a man in his forties or fifties with renal cell carcinoma. V is TRBV5-1 and J is TRBJ1-1; a possible D gene is TRBD1 (5 bases). The source material was blood, sampled from a patient whose treatment included radiotherapy and nephrectomy. The CDR3 is CASSLDGGSWTEAFF. CDR3 bases: TGCGCCAGCAGCTTGGATGGGGGGAGTTGGACTGAAGCTTTCTTT.